This T cell receptor beta chain originates from a study of blood T cell repertoires in COVID-19. Study information: Researchers got acute and convalescent COVID-19 samples from the United States, Italy and Spain. Sample material is recorded as cDNA or gDNA derived from T cells, B-cell-depleted T cells, or PBMCs.

In the authors' methods: Estimation of nucleated cell counts was performed using reference gene primer amplification. Sequencing used immunoSEQ multiplex PCR; TCRdb keeps in-frame clones, though not all of them. V and J calls and clone size are given by that table; D and trimming were obtained from the DNA. This sample yields more than 10,000 clones, of which around 91% are seen a single time; roughly a tenth belongs to the top ten. The TCR comes from a human donor in a cohort sampled during active COVID-19. What was sequenced was peripheral blood.

The CDR3 spells CASRETDSGDGYTF. DNA for the CDR3: TGTGCCAGCAGGGAGACCGACAGTGGAGATGGCTACACCTTC. The genes are TRBV6-5 and TRBJ1-2; D is possibly TRBD1 (5 bases). The germline V and J ends were trimmed by 6 bases and 6 bases, with 17 bases remaining between them. This CDR3 contains 14 residues. The germline CDR1 and CDR2 sequences are MNHEY and SVGAGI.